This TCR beta chain was documented in a study of cytomegalovirus exposure and HLA in healthy donors. Turning to the study itself: In terms of ancestry, the Caucasian-associated cluster contained roughly 80% of the roughly 400 genotyped donors.

The PCR contained 60 Vbeta and 13 Jbeta primers. Measured with immunoSEQ multiplex PCR; TCRdb has only the in-frame clones, and not every one. The sample consists of around 200,000 clones, around 83% of them appearing once. CDR1 and CDR2 (germline): SGHVS, FNYEAQ. This CDR3 contains 15 residues. V lost 1 base and J lost 8; bases outside the gene matches: 8. This receptor was obtained from a woman aged 45-59 years in good health and CMV-seropositive. The chain is built from TRBV7-6 and TRBJ2-3, with TRBD2 identical over 8 bases. The source material was PBMCs. The CDR3 DNA reads TGTGCCAGCAGCTTAGTTGGCGGGGGGCAAGGTACGCAGTATTTT. Amino acids: CASSLVGGGQGTQYF.